This T cell receptor beta chain was captured in a study of shared clonotypes between healthy human individuals. Comment on this clone: The antigen is not known.

V dropped 6 bases and J dropped 3; count of bases not matched to a gene: 10. Looked up from germline, CDR1 is MNHEY and CDR2 is SMNVEV (reference sequence). The CDR3 sequence is 15 residues long. Regarding the study as a whole: There were few donors, and this limited the genetic and exposure-history diversity represented. The four-donor shared clonotypes exceeded non-shared clonotypes in generation probability, with non-shared ones scoring lower.

Execution of the assay was at deep level. Authors' data handling: Junction-only immunoSEQ sequences carried no quality scores, so filtering differed. TCRdb's table, derived via immunoSEQ multiplex PCR, lists solely in-frame clones and lacks some. The V and J calls and clone size are taken from that table; D and trimming were inferred from the DNA. This sample has roughly 2.1 million clones, with roughly 91% found just once. Naive CD8 cells comprised CD45RO-negative, CCR7-positively selected cells, excluding terminally differentiated effector memory CD45RA+ cells. The sample consisted of naive CD8+ T cells from PBMCs. This chain joins TRBV27 and TRBJ1-2; 7 nucleotides line up with TRBD1. The origin of this receptor is a man between 18 and 29 years old in good health. Some clones in this sample may be carry-over from other donors' samples. The CDR3 sequence: CASRSTTGVDYGYTF. In DNA, the CDR3 is TGTGCCAGCAGGTCCACCACAGGGGTCGACTATGGCTACACCTTC.